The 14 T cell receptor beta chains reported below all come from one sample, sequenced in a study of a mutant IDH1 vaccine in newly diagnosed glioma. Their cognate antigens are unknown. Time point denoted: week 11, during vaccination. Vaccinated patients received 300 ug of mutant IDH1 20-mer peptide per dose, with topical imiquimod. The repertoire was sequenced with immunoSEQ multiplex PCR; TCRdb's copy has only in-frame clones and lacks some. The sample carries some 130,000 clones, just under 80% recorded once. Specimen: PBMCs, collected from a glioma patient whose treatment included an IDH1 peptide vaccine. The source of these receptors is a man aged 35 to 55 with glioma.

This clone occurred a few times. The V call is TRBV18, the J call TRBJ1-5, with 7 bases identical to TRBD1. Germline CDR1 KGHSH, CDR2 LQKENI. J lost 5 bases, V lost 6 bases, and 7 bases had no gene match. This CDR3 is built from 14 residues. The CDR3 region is CASSQQGRDQPQHF. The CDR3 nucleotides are TGTGCCAGCTCCCAACAGGGGAGGGATCAGCCCCAGCATTTT. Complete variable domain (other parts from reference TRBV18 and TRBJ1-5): NAGVMQNPRHLVRRRGQEARLRCSPMKGHSHVYWYRQLPEEGLKFMVYLQKENIIDESGMPKERFSAEFPKEGPSILRIQQVVRGDSAAYFCASSQQGRDQPQHFGDGTRLSIL.

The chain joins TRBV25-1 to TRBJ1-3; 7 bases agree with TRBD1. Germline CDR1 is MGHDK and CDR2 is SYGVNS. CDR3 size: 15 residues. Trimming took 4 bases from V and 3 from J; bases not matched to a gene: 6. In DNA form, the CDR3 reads TGTGCCAGCAGTGCAAAACAGGGGTATGGAAACACCATATATTTT. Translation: CASSAKQGYGNTIYF.

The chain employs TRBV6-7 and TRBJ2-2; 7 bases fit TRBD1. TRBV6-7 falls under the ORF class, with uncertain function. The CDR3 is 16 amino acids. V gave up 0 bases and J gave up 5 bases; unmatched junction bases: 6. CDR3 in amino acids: CASSYSDRAGTGELFF. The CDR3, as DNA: TGTGCCAGCAGTTACTCCGACAGGGCAGGGACCGGGGAGCTGTTTTTT.

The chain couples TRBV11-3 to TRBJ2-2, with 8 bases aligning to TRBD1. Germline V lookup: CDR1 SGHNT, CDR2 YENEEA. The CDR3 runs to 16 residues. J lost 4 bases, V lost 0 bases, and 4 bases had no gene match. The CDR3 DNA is TGTGCCAGCAGCTTAGAAACAGGGGGAAGCACCGGGGAGCTGTTTTTT. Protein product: CASSLETGGSTGELFF.

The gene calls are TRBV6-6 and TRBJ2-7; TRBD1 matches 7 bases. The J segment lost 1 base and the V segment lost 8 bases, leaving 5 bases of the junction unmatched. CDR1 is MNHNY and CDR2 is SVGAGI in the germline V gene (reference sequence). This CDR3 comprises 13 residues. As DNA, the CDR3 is TGTGCCAGCGTCCCGGGACAGTCCTACGAGCAGTACTTC. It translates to CASVPGQSYEQYF.

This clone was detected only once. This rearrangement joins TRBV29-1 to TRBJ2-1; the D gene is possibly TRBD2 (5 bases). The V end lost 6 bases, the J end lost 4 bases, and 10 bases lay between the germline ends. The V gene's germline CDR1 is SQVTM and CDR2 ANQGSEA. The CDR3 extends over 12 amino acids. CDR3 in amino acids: CSVELEYNEQFF. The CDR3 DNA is TGCAGCGTGGAACTAGAGTACAATGAGCAGTTCTTC.

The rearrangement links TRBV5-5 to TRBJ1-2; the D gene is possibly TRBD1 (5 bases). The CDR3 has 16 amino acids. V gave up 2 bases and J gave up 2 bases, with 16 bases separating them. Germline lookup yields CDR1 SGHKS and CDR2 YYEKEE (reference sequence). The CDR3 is CASSFTPGRRNYGYTF. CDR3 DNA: TGTGCCAGCAGCTTTACTCCGGGACGGAGAAACTATGGCTACACCTTC.

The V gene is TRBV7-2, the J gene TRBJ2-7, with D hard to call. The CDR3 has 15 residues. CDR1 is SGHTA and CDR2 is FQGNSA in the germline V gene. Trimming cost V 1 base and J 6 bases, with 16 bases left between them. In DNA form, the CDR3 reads TGTGCCAGCAGCTTAGTAGGCTATCATTCTTCCGAGCAGTACTTC. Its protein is CASSLVGYHSSEQYF. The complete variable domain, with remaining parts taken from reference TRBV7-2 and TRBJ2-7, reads GAGVSQSPSNKVTEKGKDVELRCDPISGHTALYWYRQSLGQGLEFLIYFQGNSAPDKSGLPSDRFSAERTGGSVSTLTIQRTQQEDSAVYLCASSLVGYHSSEQYFGPGTRLTVT.

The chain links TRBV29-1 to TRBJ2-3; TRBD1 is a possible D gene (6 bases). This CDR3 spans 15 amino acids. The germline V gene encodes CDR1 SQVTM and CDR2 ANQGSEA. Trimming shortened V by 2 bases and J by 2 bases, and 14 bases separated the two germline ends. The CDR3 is CSVERAGTYTDTQYF. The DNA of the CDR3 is TGCAGCGTTGAAAGGGCAGGGACATACACAGATACGCAGTATTTT.

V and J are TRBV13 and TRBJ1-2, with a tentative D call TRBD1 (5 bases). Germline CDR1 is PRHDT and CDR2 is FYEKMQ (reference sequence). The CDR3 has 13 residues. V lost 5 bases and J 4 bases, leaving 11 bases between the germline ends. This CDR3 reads CASSTQGGYGYTF. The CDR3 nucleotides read TGTGCCAGCAGCACCCAGGGAGGCTATGGCTACACCTTC.

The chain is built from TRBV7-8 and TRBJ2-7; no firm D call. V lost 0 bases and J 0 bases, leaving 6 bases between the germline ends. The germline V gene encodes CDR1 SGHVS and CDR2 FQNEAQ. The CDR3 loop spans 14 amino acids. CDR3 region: CASSLAPVSYEQYF. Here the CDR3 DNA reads TGTGCCAGCAGCTTAGCGCCGGTCTCCTACGAGCAGTACTTC.

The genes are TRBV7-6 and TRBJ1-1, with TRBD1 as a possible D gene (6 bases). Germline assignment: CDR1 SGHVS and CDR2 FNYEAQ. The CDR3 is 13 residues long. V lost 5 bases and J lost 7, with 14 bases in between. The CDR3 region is CASSLQGSGEAFF. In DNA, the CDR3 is TGTGCCAGCAGCCTACAGGGATCTGGTGAAGCTTTCTTT.

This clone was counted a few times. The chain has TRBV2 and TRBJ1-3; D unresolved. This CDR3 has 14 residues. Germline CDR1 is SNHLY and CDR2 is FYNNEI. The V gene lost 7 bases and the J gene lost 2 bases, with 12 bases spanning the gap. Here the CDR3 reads CASTLVGTGNTIYF. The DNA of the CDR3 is TGTGCCAGCACCCTGGTGGGCACTGGAAACACCATATATTTT. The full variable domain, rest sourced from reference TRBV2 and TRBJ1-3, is EPEVTQTPSHQVTQMGQEVILRCVPISNHLYFYWYRQILGQKVEFLVSFYNNEISEKSEIFDDQFSVERPDGSNFTLKIRSTKLEDSAMYFCASTLVGTGNTIYFGEGSWLTVV.

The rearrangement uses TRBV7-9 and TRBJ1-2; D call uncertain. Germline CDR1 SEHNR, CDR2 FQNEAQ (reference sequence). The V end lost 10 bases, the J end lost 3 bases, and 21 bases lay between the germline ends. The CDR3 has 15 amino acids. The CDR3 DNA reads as TGTGCCACCACGGTAACAGTAAAATTACACTATGGCTACACCTTC. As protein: CATTVTVKLHYGYTF.